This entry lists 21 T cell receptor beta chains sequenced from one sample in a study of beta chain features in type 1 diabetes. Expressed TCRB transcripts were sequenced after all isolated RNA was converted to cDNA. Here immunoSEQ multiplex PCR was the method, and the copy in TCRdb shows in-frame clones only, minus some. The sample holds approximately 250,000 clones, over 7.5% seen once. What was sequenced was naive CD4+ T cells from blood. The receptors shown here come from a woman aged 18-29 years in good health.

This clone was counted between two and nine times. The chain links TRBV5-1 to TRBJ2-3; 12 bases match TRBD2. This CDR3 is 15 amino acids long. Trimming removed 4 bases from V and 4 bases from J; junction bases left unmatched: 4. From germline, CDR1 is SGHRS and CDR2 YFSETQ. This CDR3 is CASSPTSGGPDTQYF. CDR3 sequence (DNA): TGCGCCAGCAGCCCAACTAGCGGGGGGCCAGATACGCAGTATTTT.

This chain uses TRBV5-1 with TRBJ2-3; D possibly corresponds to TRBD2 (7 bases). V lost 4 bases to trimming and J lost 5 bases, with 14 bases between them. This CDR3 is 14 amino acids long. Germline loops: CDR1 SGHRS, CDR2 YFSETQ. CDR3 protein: CASSAGAPRDTQYF. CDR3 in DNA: TGCGCCAGCAGCGCGGGGGCGCCCCGAGATACGCAGTATTTT.

CDR3 in DNA: TGTGCCTGGAGTCTGACTAGCGGGAGGGCCCTCCGTGACACCGGGGAGCTGTTTTTT. Its translation: CAWSLTSGRALRDTGELFF. The chain carries TRBV30 and TRBJ2-2; 14 bases are a match to TRBD2. This CDR3 contains 19 residues. V trimming: 2 bases; J trimming: 3 bases; junction bases outside the gene matches: 11. Germline lookup yields CDR1 GTSNPN and CDR2 SVGIG (reference sequence).

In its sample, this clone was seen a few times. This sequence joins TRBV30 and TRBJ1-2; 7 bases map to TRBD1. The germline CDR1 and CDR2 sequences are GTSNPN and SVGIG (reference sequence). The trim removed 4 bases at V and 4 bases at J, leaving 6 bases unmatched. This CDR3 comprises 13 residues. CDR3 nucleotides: TGTGCCTGGATTCGACAGGGTGGCTATGGCTACACCTTC. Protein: CAWIRQGGYGYTF.

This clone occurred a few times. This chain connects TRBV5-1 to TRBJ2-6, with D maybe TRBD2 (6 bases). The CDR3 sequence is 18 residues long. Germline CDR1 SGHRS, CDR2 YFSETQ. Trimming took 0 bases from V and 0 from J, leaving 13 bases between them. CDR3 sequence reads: CASSLVAGWGSGANVLTF. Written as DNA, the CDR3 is TGCGCCAGCAGCTTGGTGGCGGGATGGGGCTCTGGGGCCAACGTCCTGACTTTC. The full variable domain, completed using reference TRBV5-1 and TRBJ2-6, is KAGVTQTPRYLIKTRGQQVTLSCSPISGHRSVSWYQQTPGQGLQFLFEYFSETQRNKGNFPGRFSGRQFSNSRSEMNVSTLELGDSALYLCASSLVAGWGSGANVLTFGAGSRLTVL.

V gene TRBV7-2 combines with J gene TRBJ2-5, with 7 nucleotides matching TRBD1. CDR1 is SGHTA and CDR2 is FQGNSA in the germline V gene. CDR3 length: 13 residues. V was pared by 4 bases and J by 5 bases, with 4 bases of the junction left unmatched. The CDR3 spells CASSYTGDETQYF. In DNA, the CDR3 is TGTGCCAGCAGCTACACAGGGGACGAGACCCAGTACTTC.

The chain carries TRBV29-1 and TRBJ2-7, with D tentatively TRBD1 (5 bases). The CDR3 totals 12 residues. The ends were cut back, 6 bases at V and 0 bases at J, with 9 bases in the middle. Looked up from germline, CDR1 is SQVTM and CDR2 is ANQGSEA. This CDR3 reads CSVMTDSYEQYF. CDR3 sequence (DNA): TGCAGCGTAATGACAGACTCCTACGAGCAGTACTTC.

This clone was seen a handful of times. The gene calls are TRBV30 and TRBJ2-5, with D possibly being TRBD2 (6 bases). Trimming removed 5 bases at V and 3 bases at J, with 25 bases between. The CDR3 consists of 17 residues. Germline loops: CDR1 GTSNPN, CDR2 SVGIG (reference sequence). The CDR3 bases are TGTGCCTGGTCAAGGAGAATCGGGACGGGGGTCGAAGAGACCCAGTACTTC. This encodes CAWSRRIGTGVEETQYF.

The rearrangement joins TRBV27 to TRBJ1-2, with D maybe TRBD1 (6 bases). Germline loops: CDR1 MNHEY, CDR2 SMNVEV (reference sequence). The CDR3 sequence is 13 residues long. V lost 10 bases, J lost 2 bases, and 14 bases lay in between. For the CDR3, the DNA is TGTGCCACCCGGAGGGGGGGCAACTATGGCTACACCTTC. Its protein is CATRRGGNYGYTF.

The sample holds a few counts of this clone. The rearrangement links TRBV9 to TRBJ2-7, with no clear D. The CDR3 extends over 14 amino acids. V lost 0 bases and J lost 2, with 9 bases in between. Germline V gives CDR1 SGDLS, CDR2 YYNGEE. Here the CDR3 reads CASSVDLGPYEQYF. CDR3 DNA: TGTGCCAGCAGCGTAGACTTGGGCCCCTACGAGCAGTACTTC.

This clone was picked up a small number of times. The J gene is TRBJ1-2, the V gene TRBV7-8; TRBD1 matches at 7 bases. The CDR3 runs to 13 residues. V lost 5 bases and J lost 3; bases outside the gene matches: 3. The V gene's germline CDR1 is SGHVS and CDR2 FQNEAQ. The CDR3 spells CASSRTGDYGYTF. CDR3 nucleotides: TGTGCCAGCAGCCGCACAGGGGACTATGGCTACACCTTC.

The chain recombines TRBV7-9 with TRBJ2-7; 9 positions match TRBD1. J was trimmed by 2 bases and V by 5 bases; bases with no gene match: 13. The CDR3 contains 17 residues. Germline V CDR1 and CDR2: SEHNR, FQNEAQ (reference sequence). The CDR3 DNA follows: TGTGCCAGCAGCACCCGTACCGGGACAGGGAACCCCTACGAGCAGTACTTC. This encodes CASSTRTGTGNPYEQYF.

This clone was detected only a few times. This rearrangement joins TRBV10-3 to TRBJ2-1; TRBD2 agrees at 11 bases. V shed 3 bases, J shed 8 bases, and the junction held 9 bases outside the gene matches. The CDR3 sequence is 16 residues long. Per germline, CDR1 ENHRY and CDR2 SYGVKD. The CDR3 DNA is TGTGCCATCAGTGAACAGACTAGCGGGATAGATTATGAGCAGTTCTTC. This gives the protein CAISEQTSGIDYEQFF.

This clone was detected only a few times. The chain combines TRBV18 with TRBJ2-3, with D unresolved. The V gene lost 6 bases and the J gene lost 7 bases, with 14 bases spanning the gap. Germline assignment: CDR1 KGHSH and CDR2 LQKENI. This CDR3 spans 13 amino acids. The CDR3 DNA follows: TGTGCCAGCTCCCCCATAGATCCTAATACGCAGTATTTT. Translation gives CASSPIDPNTQYF.

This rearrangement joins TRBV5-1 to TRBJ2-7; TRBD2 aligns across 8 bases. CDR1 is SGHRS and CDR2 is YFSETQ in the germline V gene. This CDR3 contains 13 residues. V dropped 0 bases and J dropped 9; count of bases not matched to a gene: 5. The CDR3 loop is CASSLGGGSPQYF. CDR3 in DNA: TGCGCCAGCAGCTTGGGCGGGGGGTCTCCGCAGTACTTC.

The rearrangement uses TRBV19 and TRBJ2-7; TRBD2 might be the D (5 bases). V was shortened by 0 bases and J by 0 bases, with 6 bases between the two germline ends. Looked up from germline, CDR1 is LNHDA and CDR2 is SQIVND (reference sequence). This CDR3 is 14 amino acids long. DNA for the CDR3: TGTGCCAGTAGTATAGACGGGGACTCCTACGAGCAGTACTTC. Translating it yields CASSIDGDSYEQYF.

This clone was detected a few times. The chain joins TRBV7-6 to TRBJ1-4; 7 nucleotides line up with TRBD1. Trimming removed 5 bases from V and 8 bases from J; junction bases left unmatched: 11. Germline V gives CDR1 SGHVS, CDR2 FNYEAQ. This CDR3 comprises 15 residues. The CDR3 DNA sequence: TGTGCCAGCAGCCCCCAACAGGGGTGGAACGAAAAACTGTTTTTT. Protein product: CASSPQQGWNEKLFF.

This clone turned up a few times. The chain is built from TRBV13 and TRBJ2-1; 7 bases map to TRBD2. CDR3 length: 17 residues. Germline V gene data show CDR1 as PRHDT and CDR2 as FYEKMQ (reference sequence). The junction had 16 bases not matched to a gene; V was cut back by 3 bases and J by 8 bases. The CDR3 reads CASSFTPTSVVGHEQFF. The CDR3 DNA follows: TGTGCCAGCAGCTTTACGCCCACTAGCGTGGTCGGACATGAGCAGTTCTTC.

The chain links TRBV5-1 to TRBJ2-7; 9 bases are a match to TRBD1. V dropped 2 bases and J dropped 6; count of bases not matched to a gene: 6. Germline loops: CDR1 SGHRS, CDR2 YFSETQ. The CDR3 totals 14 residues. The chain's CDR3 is CASSFPGQGGEQYF. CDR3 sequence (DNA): TGCGCCAGCAGCTTTCCGGGACAGGGCGGCGAGCAGTACTTC. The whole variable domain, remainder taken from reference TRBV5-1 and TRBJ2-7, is KAGVTQTPRYLIKTRGQQVTLSCSPISGHRSVSWYQQTPGQGLQFLFEYFSETQRNKGNFPGRFSGRQFSNSRSEMNVSTLELGDSALYLCASSFPGQGGEQYFGPGTRLTVT.

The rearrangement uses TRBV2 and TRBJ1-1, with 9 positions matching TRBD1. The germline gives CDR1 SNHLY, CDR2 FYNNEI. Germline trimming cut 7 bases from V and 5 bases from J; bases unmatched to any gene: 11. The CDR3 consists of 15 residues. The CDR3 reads CASTRTGQGGTEAFF. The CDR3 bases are TGTGCCAGCACTCGAACGGGACAGGGTGGGACTGAAGCTTTCTTT. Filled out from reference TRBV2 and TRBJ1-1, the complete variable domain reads EPEVTQTPSHQVTQMGQEVILRCVPISNHLYFYWYRQILGQKVEFLVSFYNNEISEKSEIFDDQFSVERPDGSNFTLKIRSTKLEDSAMYFCASTRTGQGGTEAFFGQGTRLTVV.

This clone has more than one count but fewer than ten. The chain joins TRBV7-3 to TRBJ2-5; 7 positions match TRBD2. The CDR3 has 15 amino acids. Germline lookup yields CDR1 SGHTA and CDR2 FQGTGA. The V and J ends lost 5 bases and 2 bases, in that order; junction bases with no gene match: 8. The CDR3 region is CASSRTGGGQETQYF. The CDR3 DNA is TGTGCCAGCAGCCGAACGGGCGGGGGTCAAGAGACCCAGTACTTC.